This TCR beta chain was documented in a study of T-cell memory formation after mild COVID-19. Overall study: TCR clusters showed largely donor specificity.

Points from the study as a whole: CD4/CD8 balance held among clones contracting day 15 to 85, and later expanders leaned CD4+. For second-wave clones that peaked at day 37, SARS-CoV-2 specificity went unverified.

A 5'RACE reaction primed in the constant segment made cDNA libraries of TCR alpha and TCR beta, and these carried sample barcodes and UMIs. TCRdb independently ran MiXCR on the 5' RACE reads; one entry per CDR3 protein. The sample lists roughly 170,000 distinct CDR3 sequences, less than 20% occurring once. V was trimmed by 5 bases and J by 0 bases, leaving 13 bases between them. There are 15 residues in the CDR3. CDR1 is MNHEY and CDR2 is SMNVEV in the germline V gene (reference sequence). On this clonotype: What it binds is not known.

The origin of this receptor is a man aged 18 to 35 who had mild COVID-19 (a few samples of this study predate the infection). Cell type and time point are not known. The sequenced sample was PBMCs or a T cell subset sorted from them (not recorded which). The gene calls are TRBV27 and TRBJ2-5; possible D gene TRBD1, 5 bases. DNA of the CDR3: TGTGCCAGCAGTAAAACAGGAACGTACCAAGAGACCCAGTACTTC. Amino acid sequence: CASSKTGTYQETQYF.